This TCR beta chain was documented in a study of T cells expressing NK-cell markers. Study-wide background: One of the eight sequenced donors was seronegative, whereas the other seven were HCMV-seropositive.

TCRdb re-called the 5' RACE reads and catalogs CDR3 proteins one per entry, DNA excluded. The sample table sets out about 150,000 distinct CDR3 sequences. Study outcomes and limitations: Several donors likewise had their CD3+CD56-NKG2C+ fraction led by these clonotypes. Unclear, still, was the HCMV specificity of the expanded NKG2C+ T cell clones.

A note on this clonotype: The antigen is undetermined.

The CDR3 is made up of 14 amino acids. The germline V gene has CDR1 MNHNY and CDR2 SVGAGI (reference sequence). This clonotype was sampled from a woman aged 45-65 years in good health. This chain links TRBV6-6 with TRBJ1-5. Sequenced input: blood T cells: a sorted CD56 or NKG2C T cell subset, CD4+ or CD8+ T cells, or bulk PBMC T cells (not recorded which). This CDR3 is CAPRRGGTNQPQHF.